In its sample, the clone carrying this T cell receptor beta chain was seen a few times. No antigen is known for it. This specimen comes from a study of beta chain features in type 1 diabetes. Points from the study as a whole: The study found moderately but significantly shorter TCRB CDR3s in all four CD4+ subsets of Type 1 diabetes patients. PCR might preferentially amplify shorter templates, equally in patients and controls.

Expressed TCRB transcripts got sequenced, as all isolated RNA was reverse transcribed. TCRdb's copy holds only in-frame clones and misses some; the assay was immunoSEQ multiplex PCR. The sample comprises under 200,000 clones, over 9% of which are singletons, and around 0.48% rests with the top ten. J gave up 5 bases and V 5 bases, and 6 bases lay outside the gene matches. From germline, CDR1 is SGHTA and CDR2 FQGTGA. The CDR3 consists of 15 residues. V is TRBV7-3 and J is TRBJ2-1; 10 nucleotides align to TRBD2. The TCR originated in a man aged 25-40 years with type 1 diabetes. The sequenced sample consisted of central memory CD4+ T cells from blood. The CDR3 DNA reads as TGTGCCAGCAGCCTTAGCGGGAGGTTCCACAATGAGCAGTTCTTC. It specifies CASSLSGRFHNEQFF.